One T cell receptor (beta chain) is described in this entry. The authors' processing: Amplification of reference gene primers provided the estimated nucleated cell counts. Data came from immunoSEQ multiplex PCR; TCRdb stores just in-frame clones and leaves some out. V, J and clone size were drawn from that table, and D and trimming were deduced from the DNA. Here the sample spans over 120,000 clones, under 90% being singletons. This sample was included in a study of blood T cell repertoires in COVID-19. The CDR3 has 13 amino acids. V was shortened by 3 bases and J by 11 bases, with 16 bases between the two germline ends. Germline V gene data show CDR1 as KGHSH and CDR2 as LQKENI.

The clonotype was recovered from a man in his sixties or seventies who had recovered from COVID-19. The material sequenced was peripheral blood. V and J are TRBV18 and TRBJ1-1; perhaps TRBD1 as D (6 bases). CDR3 residues: CASSPGSGVEAFF. CDR3 nucleotide sequence: TGTGCCAGCTCACCTGGCTCAGGGGTAGAGGCTTTCTTT.